This record looks at one T cell receptor beta chain sequence and its context. The sample is drawn from a study of CD8 T cells in Susac syndrome. When the RNA was reverse transcribed, random hexamers were used with an input of roughly 0.45 to 1 ug. TCRdb fed the immunoSEQ multiplex PCR reads into MiXCR, producing one record per CDR3 protein. This table has approximately 300,000 distinct CDR3 sequences, 75% to 90% appearing once. This CDR3 is built from 14 residues. Unmatched junction bases numbered 8, after V lost 6 bases and J lost 6 bases. Germline V gene sequence: CDR1 MNHEY, CDR2 SMNVEV (reference sequence). TCR beta sequencing was performed on blood CD8+ and CD4+ T cells.

The sequenced sample consisted of CD8+ T cells from PBMCs. The sequence was obtained from a human donor with multiple sclerosis. The rearrangement links TRBV27 to TRBJ1-1; 9 bases map to TRBD1. This CDR3 is CASRPLDRGAEAFF. The CDR3 coding sequence is TGTGCCAGCAGGCCACTGGACAGGGGCGCTGAAGCTTTCTTT.